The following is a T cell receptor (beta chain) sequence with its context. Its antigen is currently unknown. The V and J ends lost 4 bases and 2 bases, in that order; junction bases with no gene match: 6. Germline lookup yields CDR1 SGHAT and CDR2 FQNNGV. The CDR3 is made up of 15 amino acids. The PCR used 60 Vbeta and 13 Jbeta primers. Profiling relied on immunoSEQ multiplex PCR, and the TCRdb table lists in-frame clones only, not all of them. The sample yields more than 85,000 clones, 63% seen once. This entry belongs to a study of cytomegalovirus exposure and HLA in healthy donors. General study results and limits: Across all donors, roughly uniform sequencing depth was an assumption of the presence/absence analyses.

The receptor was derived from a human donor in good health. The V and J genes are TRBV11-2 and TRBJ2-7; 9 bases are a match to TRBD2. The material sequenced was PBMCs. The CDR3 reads CASSWTSATTYEQYF. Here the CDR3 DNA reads TGTGCCAGCAGCTGGACTAGCGCGACAACCTACGAGCAGTACTTC.